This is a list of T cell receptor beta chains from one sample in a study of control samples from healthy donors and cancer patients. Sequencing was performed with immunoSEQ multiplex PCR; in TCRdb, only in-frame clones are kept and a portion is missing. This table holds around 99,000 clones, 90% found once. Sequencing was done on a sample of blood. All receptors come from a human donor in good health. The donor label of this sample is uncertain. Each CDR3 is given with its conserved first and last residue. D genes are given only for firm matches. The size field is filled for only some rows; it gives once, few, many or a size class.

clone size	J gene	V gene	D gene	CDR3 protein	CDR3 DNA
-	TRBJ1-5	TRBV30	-	CAWSAPGGFNQPQHF	TGTGCCTGGAGTGCCCCGGGAGGTTTTAATCAGCCCCAGCATTTT
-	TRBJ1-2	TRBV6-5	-	CASSYSARSRYTF	TGTGCCAGCAGTTACTCAGCCAGGAGCCGCTACACCTTC
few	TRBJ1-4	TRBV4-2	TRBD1	CASSQGGQDNEKLFF	TGTGCCAGCAGCCAAGGGGGACAGGATAATGAAAAACTGTTTTTT
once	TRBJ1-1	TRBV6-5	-	CASSNTGNTEAFF	TGTGCCAGCAGCAATACAGGGAACACTGAAGCTTTCTTT
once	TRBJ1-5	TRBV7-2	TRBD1	CASGPTGFGYQPQHF	TGTGCCAGCGGACCGACAGGGTTTGGATATCAGCCCCAGCATTTT
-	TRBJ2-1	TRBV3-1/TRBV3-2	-	CASSQVVGNEQFF	TGTGCCAGCAGCCAAGTTGTGGGAAATGAGCAGTTCTTC
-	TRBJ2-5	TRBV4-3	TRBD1	CASSQDLFRTGGLETQYF	TGCGCCAGCAGCCAAGATTTGTTCAGGACAGGGGGCCTGGAGACCCAGTACTTC
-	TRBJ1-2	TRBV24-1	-	CATRSDSEGNYGYTF	TGTGCCACCAGGTCGGACAGCGAGGGCAACTATGGCTACACCTTC
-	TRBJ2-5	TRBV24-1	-	CATSDRGFGTQYF	TGTGCCACCAGTGATCGAGGGTTTGGGACCCAGTACTTC
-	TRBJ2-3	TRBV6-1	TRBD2	CASSVGTSGGSGTQYF	TGTGCCAGCAGTGTCGGGACTAGCGGGGGTTCGGGTACGCAGTATTTT
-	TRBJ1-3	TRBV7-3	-	CASSLTSSGNTIYF	TGTGCCAGCAGCTTAACCAGCTCTGGAAACACCATATATTTT
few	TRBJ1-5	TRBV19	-	CASSIEGYQPQHF	TGTGCCAGTAGTATAGAGGGATATCAGCCCCAGCATTTT
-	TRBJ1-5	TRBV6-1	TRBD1	CASSERGQGEQPQHF	TGTGCCAGCAGTGAGAGGGGACAGGGGGAACAGCCCCAGCATTTT
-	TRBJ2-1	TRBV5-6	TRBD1	CASSLESGTGGRREFF	TGTGCCAGCAGCTTGGAAAGCGGGACAGGGGGTCGGAGGGAGTTCTTC
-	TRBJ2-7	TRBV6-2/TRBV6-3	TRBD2	CASSILAGGRYEQYF	TGTGCCAGCAGCATTCTAGCGGGGGGCCGCTACGAGCAGTACTTC
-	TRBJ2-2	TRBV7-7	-	CASRAGLNTGELFF	TGTGCTAGCAGAGCCGGACTAAACACCGGGGAGCTGTTTTTT
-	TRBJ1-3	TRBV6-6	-	CASTPQSSSGNTIYF	TGTGCCAGCACCCCCCAGTCGAGCTCTGGAAACACCATATATTTT
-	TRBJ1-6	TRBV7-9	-	CASSLTGTRDNSPLHF	TGTGCCAGCAGCTTAACAGGGACGAGGGATAATTCACCCCTCCACTTT
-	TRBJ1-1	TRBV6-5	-	CASGDLSPQNTEAFF	TGTGCCAGCGGGGACCTCTCCCCCCAGAACACTGAAGCTTTCTTT
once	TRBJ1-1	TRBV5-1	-	CASSLGGPGTEAFF	TGCGCCAGCAGCTTGGGCGGGCCGGGCACTGAAGCTTTCTTT
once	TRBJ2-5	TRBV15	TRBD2	CATSRSWTPGLELETQYF	TGTGCCACCAGCAGATCCTGGACCCCGGGACTAGAGTTGGAGACCCAGTACTTC
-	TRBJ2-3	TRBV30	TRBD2	CAWSVPLAGGTDTQYF	TGTGCCTGGAGTGTACCACTAGCGGGGGGCACAGATACGCAGTATTTT
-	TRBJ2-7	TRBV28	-	CASSSGGHEQYF	TGTGCCAGCAGTTCTGGGGGGCACGAGCAGTACTTC
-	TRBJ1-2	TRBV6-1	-	CASSEQYWGVVNYGYTF	TGTGCCAGCAGTGAACAATACTGGGGGGTCGTTAACTATGGCTACACCTTC
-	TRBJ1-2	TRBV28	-	CASLPLQGNYGYTF	TGTGCCAGCCTCCCTTTACAGGGAAACTATGGCTACACCTTC
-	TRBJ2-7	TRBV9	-	CASSVGGVDEQYF	TGTGCCAGCAGCGTAGGAGGAGTCGACGAGCAGTACTTC
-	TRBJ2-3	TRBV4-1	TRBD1	CASSQEGQASTDTQYF	TGCGCCAGCAGCCAGGAGGGACAGGCTAGCACAGATACGCAGTATTTT
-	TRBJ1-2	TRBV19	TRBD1	CASSIAGTGGGRQGYTF	TGTGCCAGTAGTATAGCCGGGACAGGGGGCGGTCGGCAAGGCTACACCTTC
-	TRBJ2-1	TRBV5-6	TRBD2	CASMPLDGLAGGPHEQFF	TGTGCCAGCATGCCCTTAGACGGACTAGCGGGGGGGCCGCATGAGCAGTTCTTC
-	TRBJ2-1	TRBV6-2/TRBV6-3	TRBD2	CASSYLLVAGEHNEQFF	TGTGCCAGCAGTTACTTGTTGGTGGCGGGGGAGCACAATGAGCAGTTCTTC
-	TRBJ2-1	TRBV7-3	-	CASSPGGIVNEQFF	TGTGCCAGCAGCCCAGGCGGGATCGTCAATGAGCAGTTCTTC
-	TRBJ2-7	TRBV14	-	CASSQMGEQYF	TGTGCCAGCAGCCAAATGGGCGAGCAGTACTTC
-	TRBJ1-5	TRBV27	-	CASSPLGVNQPQHF	TGTGCCAGCAGTCCATTGGGCGTCAATCAGCCCCAGCATTTT
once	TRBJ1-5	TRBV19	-	CASSIEPIEANQPQHF	TGTGCCAGTAGTATAGAGCCGATCGAGGCGAATCAGCCCCAGCATTTT
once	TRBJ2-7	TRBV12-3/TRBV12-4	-	CASSSTGYEQYF	TGTGCCAGCAGTTCAACCGGTTACGAGCAGTACTTC